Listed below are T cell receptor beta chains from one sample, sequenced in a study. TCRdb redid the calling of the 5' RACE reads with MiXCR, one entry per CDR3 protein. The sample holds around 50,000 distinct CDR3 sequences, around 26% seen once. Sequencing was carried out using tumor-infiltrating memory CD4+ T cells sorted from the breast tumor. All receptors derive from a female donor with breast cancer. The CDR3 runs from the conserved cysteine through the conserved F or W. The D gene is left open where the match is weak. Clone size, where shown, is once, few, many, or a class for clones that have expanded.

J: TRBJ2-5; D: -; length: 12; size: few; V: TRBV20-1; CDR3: CSARSYQETQYF; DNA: TGCAGTGCTAGGAGCTACCAAGAGACCCAGTACTTC
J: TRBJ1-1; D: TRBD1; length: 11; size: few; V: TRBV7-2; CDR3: CASSLGTGAFF; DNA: TGTGCCAGCAGCTTGGGGACAGGAGCTTTCTTT
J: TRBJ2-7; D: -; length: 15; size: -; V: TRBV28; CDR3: CASTNTPRSSYEQYF; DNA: TGTGCCAGCACCAATACCCCACGAAGCTCCTACGAGCAGTACTTC
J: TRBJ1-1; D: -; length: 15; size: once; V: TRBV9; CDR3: CASSVDGARDTEAFF; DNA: TGTGCCAGCAGCGTTGACGGGGCTCGGGACACTGAAGCTTTCTTT
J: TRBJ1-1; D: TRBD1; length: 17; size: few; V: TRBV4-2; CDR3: CASSQVAGTGVPTEAFF; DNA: TGTGCCAGCAGCCAAGTCGCCGGGACAGGGGTCCCGACTGAAGCTTTCTTT
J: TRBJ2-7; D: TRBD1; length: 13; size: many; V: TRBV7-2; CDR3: CASRRTGVDEQYF; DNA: TGTGCCAGCAGACGTACAGGGGTTGACGAGCAGTACTTC
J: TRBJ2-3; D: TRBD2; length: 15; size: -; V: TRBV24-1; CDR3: CATSDFVGGKDTQYF; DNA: TGTGCCACCAGTGATTTTGTGGGAGGGAAAGATACGCAGTATTTT
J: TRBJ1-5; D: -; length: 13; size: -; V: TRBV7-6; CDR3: CASSPTVNQPQHF; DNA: TGTGCCAGCAGCCCTACGGTTAATCAGCCCCAGCATTTT
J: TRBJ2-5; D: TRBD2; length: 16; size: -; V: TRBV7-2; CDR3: CASSQFGGRAEETQYF; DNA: TGTGCCAGCAGCCAGTTTGGCGGGAGGGCCGAGGAGACCCAGTACTTC
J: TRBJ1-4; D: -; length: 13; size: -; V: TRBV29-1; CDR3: CSVGLPGVQKLFF; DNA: TGCAGCGTTGGGTTGCCGGGGGTTCAAAAACTGTTTTTT
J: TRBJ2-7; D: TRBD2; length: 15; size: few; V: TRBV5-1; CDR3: CASSLDGGYPYEQYF; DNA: TGCGCCAGCAGCTTGGACGGGGGGTACCCCTACGAGCAGTACTTC
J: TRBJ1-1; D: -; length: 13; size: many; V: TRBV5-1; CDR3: CASSLEVDTEAFF; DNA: TGCGCCAGCAGCTTGGAAGTTGACACTGAAGCTTTCTTT
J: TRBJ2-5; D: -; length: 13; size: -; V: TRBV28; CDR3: CASSINNGETQYF; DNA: TGTGCCAGCAGTATCAACAATGGAGAGACCCAGTACTTC
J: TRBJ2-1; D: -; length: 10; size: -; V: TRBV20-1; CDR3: CSASTNEQFF; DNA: TGCAGTGCTAGTACCAATGAGCAGTTCTTC
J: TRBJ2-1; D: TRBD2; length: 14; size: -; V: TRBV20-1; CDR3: CSARASGGAGEQFF; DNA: TGCAGTGCTAGGGCCAGCGGGGGGGCCGGTGAGCAGTTCTTC
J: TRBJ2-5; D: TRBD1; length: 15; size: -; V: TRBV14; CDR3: CASSQRDRGYGTQYF; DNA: TGTGCCAGCAGCCAACGGGACAGGGGGTACGGGACCCAGTACTTC
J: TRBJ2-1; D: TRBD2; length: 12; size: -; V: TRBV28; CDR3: CASSFRGRTQFF; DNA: TGTGCCAGCAGTTTTCGCGGGAGAACTCAGTTCTTC
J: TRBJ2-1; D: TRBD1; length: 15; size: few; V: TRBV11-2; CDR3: CASSLHLDRGYEQFF; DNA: TGTGCCAGCAGCTTACACCTTGACAGGGGGTATGAGCAGTTCTTC
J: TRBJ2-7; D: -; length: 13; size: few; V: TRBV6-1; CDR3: CASSRDHSYEQYF; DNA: TGTGCCAGCAGTCGGGACCACTCCTACGAGCAGTACTTC
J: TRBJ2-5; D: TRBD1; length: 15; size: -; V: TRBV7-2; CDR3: CASSSGQGREETQYF; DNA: TGTGCCAGCAGCTCGGGACAGGGAAGAGAAGAGACCCAGTACTTC
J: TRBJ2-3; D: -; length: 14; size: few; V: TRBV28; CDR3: CATEERGLTDTQYF; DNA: TGTGCCACCGAAGAGAGGGGCCTCACAGATACGCAGTATTTT
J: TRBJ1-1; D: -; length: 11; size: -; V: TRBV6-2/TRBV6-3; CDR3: CASSYDFRAFF; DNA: TGTGCCAGCAGTTATGACTTCCGAGCTTTCTTT
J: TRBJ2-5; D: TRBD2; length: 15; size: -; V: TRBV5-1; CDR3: CSSQGGTSGSETQYF; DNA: TGCTCCAGCCAAGGCGGGACTAGCGGGAGTGAGACCCAGTACTTC
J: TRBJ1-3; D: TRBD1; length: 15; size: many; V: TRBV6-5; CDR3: CASSYDRGPGNTIYF; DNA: TGTGCCAGCAGTTACGACAGGGGGCCTGGAAACACCATATATTTT
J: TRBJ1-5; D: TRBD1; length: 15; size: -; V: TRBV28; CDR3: CASSRTGASNQPQHF; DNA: TGTGCCAGCAGTCGGACAGGGGCGAGCAATCAGCCCCAGCATTTT
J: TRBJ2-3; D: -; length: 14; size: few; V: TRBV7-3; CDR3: CASSLMATSDTQYF; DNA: TGTGCCAGCAGCTTAATGGCTACCTCAGATACGCAGTATTTT
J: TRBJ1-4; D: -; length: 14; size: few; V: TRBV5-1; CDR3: CASSLDRKSEKLFF; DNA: TGCGCCAGCAGCTTGGACAGGAAGAGTGAAAAACTGTTTTTT
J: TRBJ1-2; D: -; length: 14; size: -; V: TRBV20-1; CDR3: CSASSRKGNYGYTF; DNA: TGCAGTGCTAGTTCCCGAAAGGGGAACTATGGCTACACCTTC
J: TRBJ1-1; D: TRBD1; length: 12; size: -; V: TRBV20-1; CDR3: CSANRGNTEAFF; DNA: TGCAGTGCTAACAGGGGGAACACTGAAGCTTTCTTT
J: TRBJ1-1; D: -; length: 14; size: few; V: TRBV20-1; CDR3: CSARKGMVSTEAFF; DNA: TGCAGTGCTAGAAAAGGGATGGTCAGCACTGAAGCTTTCTTT
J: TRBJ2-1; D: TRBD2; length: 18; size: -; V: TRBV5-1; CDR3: CASSGRGLAVGSDNEQFF; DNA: TGCGCCAGTAGTGGTAGGGGACTAGCGGTAGGCTCCGACAATGAGCAGTTCTTC
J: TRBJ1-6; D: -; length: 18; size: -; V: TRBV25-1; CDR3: CASSADARAPGWGSPLHF; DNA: TGTGCCAGCAGTGCGGATGCTCGGGCCCCCGGTTGGGGATCACCCCTCCACTTT
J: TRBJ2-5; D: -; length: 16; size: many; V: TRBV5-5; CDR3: CASSLGPGGGLETQYF; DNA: TGTGCCAGCAGCTTGGGCCCCGGAGGAGGGTTAGAGACCCAGTACTTC
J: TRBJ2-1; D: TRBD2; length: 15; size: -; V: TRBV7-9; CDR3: CASSSPGLGYNEQFF; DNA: TGTGCCAGCAGCTCACCGGGACTAGGGTACAATGAGCAGTTCTTC
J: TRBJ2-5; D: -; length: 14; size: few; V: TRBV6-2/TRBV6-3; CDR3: CASSSPSRQETQYF; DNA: TGTGCCAGCAGTTCACCTAGCAGACAAGAGACCCAGTACTTC
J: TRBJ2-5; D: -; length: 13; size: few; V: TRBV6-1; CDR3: CASSVMVGETQYF; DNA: TGTGCCAGCAGTGTGATGGTTGGTGAGACCCAGTACTTC
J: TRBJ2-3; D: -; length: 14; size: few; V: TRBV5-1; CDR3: CASSFPDRTDTQYF; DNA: TGCGCCAGCAGCTTTCCGGATCGCACAGATACGCAGTATTTT
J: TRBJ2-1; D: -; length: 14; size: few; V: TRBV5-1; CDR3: CASSLGQIYNEQFF; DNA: TGCGCCAGCAGCTTGGGGCAGATTTACAATGAGCAGTTCTTC
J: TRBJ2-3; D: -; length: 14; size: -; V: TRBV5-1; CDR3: CASRFGPTTDTQYF; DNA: TGTGCCAGCAGGTTTGGACCTACTACAGATACGCAGTATTTT
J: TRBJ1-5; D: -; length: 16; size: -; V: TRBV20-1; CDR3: CSARGVTYLEDQPQHF; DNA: TGCAGTGCTAGAGGAGTAACCTATCTGGAGGATCAGCCCCAGCATTTT
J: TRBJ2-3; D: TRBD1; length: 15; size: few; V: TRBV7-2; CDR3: CASRPDRGRSDTQYF; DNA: TGTGCCAGCAGGCCGGACAGGGGGCGCTCAGATACGCAGTATTTT
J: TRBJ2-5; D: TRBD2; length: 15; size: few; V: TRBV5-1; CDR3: CASSPTGTSGETQYF; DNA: TGCGCCAGCAGCCCTACCGGGACTAGCGGAGAGACCCAGTACTTC
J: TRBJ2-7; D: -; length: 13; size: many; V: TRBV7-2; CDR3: CASSRDRLYEQYF; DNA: TGTGCCAGCAGCCGGGACCGCCTGTACGAGCAGTACTTC
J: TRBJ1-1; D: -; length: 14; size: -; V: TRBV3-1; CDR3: CASRDRFMNTEAFF; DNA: TGTGCCAGCAGGGACAGATTCATGAACACTGAAGCTTTCTTT